This is a list of T cell receptor beta chains from one sample in a study of cytomegalovirus exposure and HLA in healthy donors. Profiled with immunoSEQ multiplex PCR; TCRdb holds only in-frame clones, not every one. This sample has 150,000 to 200,000 clones, with around 75% found just once. The sample taken for sequencing was PBMCs. The origin of the receptors is a female donor in good health and CMV-seronegative. Each CDR3 is given with its conserved first and last residue. A D gene is named only where the DNA matches it firmly. Clone size is not always given. Where it is, it says once, few, many or a class for expanded clones.

J,size,D,V,CDR3,DNA
TRBJ2-7,.,.,TRBV4-1,CASSDRRDEQYF,TGCGCCAGCAGCGACCGACGGGACGAGCAGTACTTC
TRBJ2-7,.,TRBD1,TRBV5-5,CASSLGDRYPKEQYF,TGTGCCAGCAGCTTGGGGGACAGGTACCCAAAGGAGCAGTACTTC
TRBJ2-7,.,TRBD1,TRBV9,CASSSDRGGREQYF,TGTGCCAGCAGCTCCGACAGGGGCGGACGCGAGCAGTACTTC
TRBJ1-1,few,.,TRBV7-9,CASSLASRGTEAFF,TGTGCCAGCAGCTTAGCATCCCGGGGGACTGAAGCTTTCTTT
TRBJ2-3,.,TRBD2,TRBV7-8,CASSLILAGSIADTQYF,TGTGCCAGCAGCTTAATACTAGCGGGATCAATCGCAGATACGCAGTATTTT
TRBJ2-2,.,.,TRBV5-1,CASSLDWGLNTGELFF,TGCGCCAGCAGCTTGGATTGGGGGCTGAACACCGGGGAGCTGTTTTTT
TRBJ2-5,.,TRBD1,TRBV7-2,CASSKRSGQGPQTQYF,TGTGCCAGCAGCAAACGTTCGGGACAGGGTCCTCAGACCCAGTACTTC
TRBJ2-1,.,TRBD2,TRBV7-3,CASSLAGGGNEQFF,TGTGCCAGCAGTCTAGCGGGAGGGGGAAATGAGCAGTTCTTC
TRBJ2-1,.,TRBD2,TRBV9,CASSAPGAGWDEQFF,TGTGCCAGCAGCGCCCCGGGAGCGGGGTGGGATGAGCAGTTCTTC
TRBJ2-7,.,TRBD1,TRBV19,CAGTGYEQYF,TGTGCCGGGACAGGCTACGAGCAGTACTTC
TRBJ2-3,.,TRBD2,TRBV5-1,CASSQISGGESTDTQYF,TGCGCCAGCAGCCAGATCAGCGGGGGGGAGAGCACAGATACGCAGTATTTT
TRBJ1-1,.,.,TRBV5-1,CASRGELFGTEAFF,TGCGCCAGCAGGGGCGAGCTTTTCGGCACTGAAGCTTTCTTT
TRBJ1-5,.,.,TRBV18,CASSPQTGQRGNQPQHF,TGTGCCAGCTCACCACAAACAGGGCAAAGGGGCAATCAGCCCCAGCATTTT
TRBJ1-1,.,.,TRBV6-5,CASSRQTPRTEAFF,TGTGCCAGCAGCCGACAGACGCCGCGGACTGAAGCTTTCTTT
TRBJ1-6,medium-sized,.,TRBV4-1,CASREDGLISPLHF,TGCGCCAGCAGGGAGGACGGCCTGATTTCACCCCTCCACTTT
TRBJ1-5,once,.,TRBV4-3,CASSQDGQMNQPQHF,TGCGCCAGCAGCCAAGATGGGCAGATGAACCAGCCCCAGCATTTT
TRBJ2-7,once,.,TRBV27,CASSQTPLSYEQYF,TGTGCCAGCAGTCAGACACCCCTCTCCTACGAGCAGTACTTC
TRBJ2-5,.,.,TRBV4-1,CASSQIGETQYF,TGCGCCAGCAGCCAAATCGGGGAGACCCAGTACTTC
TRBJ2-7,.,.,TRBV30,CAWTGFLSYEQYF,TGTGCCTGGACAGGGTTCCTCTCCTACGAGCAGTACTTC
TRBJ2-3,.,.,TRBV28,CASPPRGRETSPDTQYF,TGTGCCAGCCCACCCCGGGGGCGGGAGACGAGCCCAGATACGCAGTATTTT
TRBJ1-3,.,.,TRBV4-1,CASSPSSGAASGNTIYF,TGCGCCAGCAGCCCAAGTAGCGGGGCTGCCTCTGGAAACACCATATATTTT
TRBJ2-5,once,.,TRBV9,CASSPGTLEETQYF,TGTGCCAGCAGCCCCGGGACTCTGGAAGAGACCCAGTACTTC
TRBJ1-1,.,.,TRBV7-9,CASSLEGGFSEAFF,TGTGCCAGCAGCTTAGAAGGGGGTTTCTCTGAAGCTTTCTTT
TRBJ1-1,.,.,TRBV6-5,CASRRDILEAFF,TGTGCCAGCAGACGCGACATCCTTGAAGCTTTCTTT
TRBJ1-6,.,.,TRBV5-1,CASSPTPGGDSPLHF,TGCGCCAGCAGCCCAACCCCCGGGGGAGACTCACCCCTCCACTTT
TRBJ1-5,.,.,TRBV29-1,CSVEGVGPNQPQHF,TGCAGCGTTGAAGGCGTCGGTCCAAATCAGCCCCAGCATTTT
TRBJ1-1,few,.,TRBV27,CASRTDRLNTEAFF,TGTGCCAGCAGAACCGACAGGTTGAACACTGAAGCTTTCTTT
TRBJ1-2,.,.,TRBV2,CASTPLSRGYTF,TGTGCCAGCACCCCACTCTCCCGGGGCTACACCTTC
TRBJ1-2,.,.,TRBV6-6,CASSAQAAYGYTF,TGTGCCAGCAGTGCACAGGCGGCCTATGGCTACACCTTC
TRBJ1-5,once,.,TRBV7-2,CASSLVTGGNQPQHF,TGTGCCAGCAGCCTAGTAACCGGGGGCAATCAGCCCCAGCATTTT
TRBJ2-3,.,TRBD2,TRBV7-6,CASSSPETSGGLDTQYF,TGTGCCAGCAGTTCCCCGGAGACTAGCGGGGGTCTAGATACGCAGTATTTT
TRBJ1-1,.,.,TRBV6-4,CASTLGQRNTEAFF,TGTGCCAGCACCCTAGGACAGCGAAACACTGAAGCTTTCTTT
TRBJ1-6,.,TRBD1,TRBV7-9,CASSFSGGGSPLHF,TGTGCCAGCAGCTTTTCAGGGGGCGGTTCACCCCTCCACTTT
TRBJ2-1,.,TRBD1,TRBV5-5,CASSVGQAYNEQFF,TGTGCCAGCAGCGTAGGACAGGCCTACAATGAGCAGTTCTTC
TRBJ1-4,.,TRBD1,TRBV5-6,CASYLGGGGEKLFF,TGTGCCAGCTACCTAGGGGGCGGCGGTGAAAAACTGTTTTTT
TRBJ2-2,.,TRBD1,TRBV28,CASSGQRGQLFF,TGTGCCAGCAGCGGCCAGAGGGGGCAGCTGTTTTTT
TRBJ2-3,.,TRBD2,TRBV4-1,CASSLRGTSGSTDTQYF,TGCGCCAGCAGCTTACGGGGGACTAGCGGGAGCACAGATACGCAGTATTTT
TRBJ1-5,few,.,TRBV30,CAWSKTATNQPQHF,TGTGCCTGGAGTAAGACAGCTACTAATCAGCCCCAGCATTTT
TRBJ2-5,.,.,TRBV18,CASSPPAGSPAKETQYF,TGTGCCAGCTCACCACCCGCAGGGTCCCCCGCGAAAGAGACCCAGTACTTC
TRBJ2-7,.,.,TRBV7-2,CASSYPGEYGEQYF,TGTGCCAGCAGCTATCCGGGGGAGTATGGTGAGCAGTACTTC
TRBJ1-4,.,TRBD1,TRBV4-3,CASSQIQGIREKLFF,TGCGCCAGCAGCCAGATACAGGGGATTCGTGAAAAACTGTTTTTT
TRBJ1-2,.,.,TRBV25-1,CASLGGAPKKNYGYTF,TGTGCCTCCTTAGGAGGGGCACCCAAGAAGAACTATGGCTACACCTTC
TRBJ2-4,few,TRBD1,TRBV12-5,CASGYTGTGTKNIQYF,TGTGCTAGTGGCTACACCGGGACAGGGACTAAAAACATTCAGTACTTC
TRBJ2-2,.,TRBD2,TRBV10-3,CAMAGTSVGELFF,TGTGCCATGGCCGGGACTAGCGTGGGGGAGCTGTTTTTT
TRBJ1-1,.,TRBD1,TRBV18,CASSPGQAGMTEAFF,TGTGCCAGCTCACCCGGACAGGCCGGAATGACTGAAGCTTTCTTT
TRBJ1-5,.,TRBD1,TRBV5-7,CTSSCRQGGLRGNQPQHF,TGTACCAGCAGCTGCAGACAGGGCGGTTTACGGGGCAATCAGCCCCAGCATTTT
TRBJ1-5,.,.,TRBV6-5,CASSYEAGADQPQHF,TGTGCCAGCAGTTACGAGGCAGGGGCCGATCAGCCCCAGCATTTT
TRBJ2-2,.,.,TRBV30,CAWNGGGTGELFF,TGTGCCTGGAACGGGGGTGGCACCGGGGAGCTGTTTTTT
TRBJ2-7,.,TRBD1,TRBV28,CASSLRGQGREQYF,TGTGCCAGCAGTTTAAGGGGACAGGGGCGCGAGCAGTACTTC
TRBJ2-1,.,TRBD1,TRBV6-5,CASSSDRSSYNEQFF,TGTGCCAGCAGTTCGGACAGGAGCTCCTACAATGAGCAGTTCTTC
TRBJ1-1,.,.,TRBV6-1,CASTRGVAEAFF,TGTGCCAGCACCCGGGGAGTGGCCGAAGCTTTCTTT
TRBJ2-7,once,TRBD1,TRBV11-2,CASSKDRGPSYEQYF,TGTGCCAGCAGCAAGGACAGGGGGCCCTCCTACGAGCAGTACTTC
TRBJ2-1,.,TRBD1,TRBV27,CASGYLDRDPYNEQFF,TGTGCCAGCGGATATTTAGACAGGGACCCCTACAATGAGCAGTTCTTC
TRBJ1-3,few,TRBD1,TRBV12-5,CASGLGGTGNTIYF,TGTGCTAGTGGTTTGGGGGGGACAGGGAACACCATATATTTT
TRBJ2-3,few,TRBD2,TRBV5-1,CASSLQGLDFSDTQYF,TGCGCCAGCAGCTTACAAGGACTAGATTTTTCCGATACGCAGTATTTT